A single sample gave rise to the 7 T cell receptor beta chains below, sequenced in a study of shared clonotypes between healthy human individuals. Only CD45RO-negative cells positively selected for CCR7 counted as naive CD8 cells, so terminally differentiated effector memory CD45RA+ cells were excluded. The assay was immunoSEQ multiplex PCR, and TCRdb's table has in-frame clones only and misses some. There are about 870,000 clones in the sample; 90% to 95% occur only once, and around 24% lies in the top ten. What was sequenced was naive CD8+ T cells sorted from blood. The receptors were gathered from a young man in good health.

The rearrangement uses TRBV29-1 and TRBJ2-5; D not certain. V was clipped by 2 bases and J by 0 bases, with 16 bases between them. The germline gives CDR1 SQVTM, CDR2 ANQGSEA. CDR3 length: 16 amino acids. The CDR3 protein is CSVERPAGGYQETQYF. The CDR3 DNA is TGCAGCGTTGAACGGCCAGCTGGCGGTTACCAAGAGACCCAGTACTTC.

This clone appeared a few times. This chain links TRBV2 with TRBJ1-2; 9 bases agree with TRBD1. The CDR3 is made up of 13 amino acids. V dropped 4 bases and J dropped 8; count of bases not matched to a gene: 5. CDR1 and CDR2 from the germline V gene are SNHLY and FYNNEI. Written as DNA, the CDR3 is TGTGCCAGCAGTGGGACAGGGGTGGAGGGCTACACCTTC. It codes for CASSGTGVEGYTF.

The genes are TRBV6-6 and TRBJ2-5, with TRBD1 matching 7 bases. With 5 bases clipped from V and 1 base from J, the junction kept 4 bases outside the gene matches. Germline assignment: CDR1 MNHNY and CDR2 SVGAGI (reference sequence). The CDR3 is 14 residues long. As DNA, the CDR3 is TGTGCCAGCAGTAGGGGACAGCCCCAAGAGACCCAGTACTTC. As protein: CASSRGQPQETQYF.

The chain is built from TRBV14 and TRBJ2-1, with D perhaps TRBD2 (7 bases). CDR1 SGHDN and CDR2 FVKESK come from the germline V gene. Trimming cost V 1 base and J 2 bases, with 12 bases left between them. This CDR3 has 16 amino acids. The CDR3 coding sequence is TGTGCCAGCAGCCAAGGATGGGGGGGCGCCTACAATGAGCAGTTCTTC. Translation: CASSQGWGGAYNEQFF. Full variable domain (rest looked up from reference TRBV14 and TRBJ2-1): EAGVTQFPSHSVIEKGQTVTLRCDPISGHDNLYWYRRVMGKEIKFLLHFVKESKQDESGMPNNRFLAERTGGTYSTLKVQPAELEDSGVYFCASSQGWGGAYNEQFFGPGTRLTVL.

The rearrangement links TRBV7-8 to TRBJ2-1; 12 bases line up with TRBD2. The CDR3 consists of 16 residues. J gave up 8 bases and V 3 bases, and 8 bases lay outside the gene matches. Germline CDR1 SGHVS, CDR2 FQNEAQ. The CDR3 region has the DNA TGTGCCAGCAGCTTGCTAGCGGGAGGGCCGAGGTATGAGCAGTTCTTC. Translation: CASSLLAGGPRYEQFF.

Comment on this clone: At one of its ends the junction is not consistent with the germline gene, which may arise from a read error. The chain uses TRBV29-1 and TRBJ2-5; no reliable D call. The CDR3 loop spans 12 amino acids. Germline CDR1 is SQVTM and CDR2 is ANQGSEA. The DNA of the CDR3 is TGCAGCGTTGATCCTGCCCAAGGGACCCAGTACTTC. It codes for CSVDPAQGTQYF.

Regarding this clone: The same CDR3 can be traced to other DNA sequences in this sample. This sequence joins TRBV7-2 and TRBJ2-7, with TRBD1 matching over 8 bases. The CDR3 is made up of 13 amino acids. The V segment lost 5 bases and the J segment 3 bases; nucleotides outside the gene matches: 3. Germline V gene sequence: CDR1 SGHTA, CDR2 FQGNSA. CDR3 in amino acids: CASSPGQGYEQYF. The CDR3 DNA reads TGTGCCAGCAGCCCCGGACAGGGCTACGAGCAGTACTTC.